Listed below are T cell receptor beta chains from one sample, sequenced in a study of T cells in Graves' hyperthyroidism and ophthalmopathy. TCRdb passed the multiplex PCR reads through MiXCR, listing each CDR3 protein once. Among 450,000 to 550,000 distinct CDR3 sequences, around 24% were seen once, and the ten largest hold roughly 12%. Sequenced material: blood. The receptors originated from a woman in her twenties or thirties with Graves' ophthalmopathy. The CDR3 runs from the conserved cysteine through the conserved F or W. Fields, in order: J gene, clone size, D gene, V gene, CDR3 DNA, CDR3 protein. A D gene is named only where the DNA matches it firmly. Where a row states a size, it is once, few, many or the class of an expanded clone; other rows omit it.

TRBJ2-7 many NA TRBV5-1 TGCGCCAGCAGCTTGAAGGAACCCAACTACGAGCAGTACTTC CASSLKEPNYEQYF
TRBJ1-2 many NA TRBV11-2 TGTGCCAGCAGCTTAGGTCTCACCGGTCCGGGGAACTATGGCTACACCTTC CASSLGLTGPGNYGYTF
TRBJ1-1 many TRBD1 TRBV29-1 TGCAGCGTTGAAGCCGGGACAGGGAGTACTGAAGCTTTCTTT CSVEAGTGSTEAFF
TRBJ1-3 many NA TRBV11-2 TGTGCCAGCAGCTTCGACAGGTCCTTCTCTGGAAACACCATATATTTT CASSFDRSFSGNTIYF
TRBJ2-7 many NA TRBV5-6 TGTGCCAGCAGCTGGCGGGGCTCCGGTTCCTACGAGCAGTACTTC CASSWRGSGSYEQYF
TRBJ2-2 NA NA TRBV20-1 TGCAGTGCTAAGGCAGGGAACACCGGGGAGCTGTTTTTT CSAKAGNTGELFF
TRBJ1-5 many TRBD1 TRBV6-5 TGTGCCAGCAGTTACTCTACAGGGGGGCATAGCAATCAGCCCCAGCATTTT CASSYSTGGHSNQPQHF
TRBJ1-1 few TRBD1 TRBV7-9 TGTGCCAGCAGCCTGCTAACAGGGGCCGACACTGAAGCTTTCTTT CASSLLTGADTEAFF
TRBJ2-7 many TRBD2 TRBV20-1 TGCAGTGCTTCAAAACTCGGGACCCTCGGACTAGCGGACCCCTACGAGCAGTACTTC CSASKLGTLGLADPYEQYF
TRBJ2-5 NA TRBD2 TRBV6-1 TGTGCCAGCAGTGCAGCGTCGCGGGGGAAGGGTAGCCAGTACTTC CASSAASRGKGSQYF
TRBJ2-2 NA NA TRBV18 TGTGCCAGCTCACTGAACACCCTGCCCACCGGGGAGCTGTTTTTT CASSLNTLPTGELFF
TRBJ1-2 few NA TRBV28 TGTGCCAGCAGTGACCGACAGGGCTACACCTTC CASSDRQGYTF
TRBJ1-1 NA NA TRBV27 TGTGCCAGCAGTTTAGTTGGGGGGCGGGCTGAAGCTTTCTTT CASSLVGGRAEAFF
TRBJ1-6 NA NA TRBV2 TGTGCCAGCAGTGAAAGGGCAGTGAATTCACCCCTCCACTTT CASSERAVNSPLHF
TRBJ1-2 many NA TRBV4-3 TGCGCCAGCAGCCAAGATCGGGGGGGGCAGGGGAACTATGGCTACACCTTC CASSQDRGGQGNYGYTF
TRBJ1-1 few NA TRBV7-2 TGTGCCAGCATCCTAGGGGGGGAAGCTTTCTTT CASILGGEAFF
TRBJ2-7 many TRBD1 TRBV7-8 TGTGCCAGCAGCCCATCGGGACAGGGGGCCTACGAGCAGTACTTC CASSPSGQGAYEQYF
TRBJ1-2 many NA TRBV25-1 TGTGCCAGCAGTGATTTAATAACAGCTAAAGGCTACACCTTC CASSDLITAKGYTF
TRBJ1-3 many NA TRBV7-2 TGTGCCAGCAGCTTACAGGGGATCTCTGGAAACACCATATATTTT CASSLQGISGNTIYF
TRBJ1-1 many NA TRBV20-1 TGCAGTGCTATAGGCCAGCTGAACACTGAAGCTTTCTTT CSAIGQLNTEAFF
TRBJ2-6 many NA TRBV28 TGTGCCATTGCGGACACGGCCAACGTCCTGACTTTC CAIADTANVLTF
TRBJ1-1 many NA TRBV30 TGTGCCTTCGGGAGGAACACTGAAGCTTTCTTT CAFGRNTEAFF
TRBJ1-5 few TRBD1 TRBV18 TGTGCCAGCTCCTCCGGGACAGGGTCTGGGCAGCCCCAGCATTTT CASSSGTGSGQPQHF
TRBJ2-7 few TRBD2 TRBV3-1 TGTGCCAGCAGCCCGACCCGCGCGGGGGGGCGAAACGAGCAGTACTTC CASSPTRAGGRNEQYF
TRBJ2-5 NA TRBD2 TRBV11-2 TGTGCCAGCAGCTTAGTGGCTAGCGGAAAAGAGACCCAGTACTTC CASSLVASGKETQYF
TRBJ1-2 many NA TRBV6-2/TRBV6-3 TGTGCCATCCGGTATATCTATGGCTACACCTTC CAIRYIYGYTF
TRBJ1-1 many NA TRBV11-2 TGTGCCAGCAGCTACCAGGAGGGTAAAGCTTTCTTT CASSYQEGKAFF
TRBJ1-1 NA NA TRBV28 TGTGCCAGCAGTTTTATGGGATCTCCTGAAGCTTTCTTT CASSFMGSPEAFF
TRBJ2-5 few TRBD2 TRBV5-1 TGCGCCATCGGACTAGCGGGGGACGAGACCCAGTACTTC CAIGLAGDETQYF
TRBJ2-7 many TRBD2 TRBV6-2/TRBV6-3 TGTGCCAGCAGTACCGGACTAGCGGGAAAATTTTACGAGCAGTACTTC CASSTGLAGKFYEQYF
TRBJ2-2 many NA TRBV9 TGTGCCAGCAGCGTAGGACGGTTCACCGGGGAGCTGTTTTTT CASSVGRFTGELFF
TRBJ1-1 many TRBD1 TRBV29-1 TGCAGCGTGTCGACAGGGGAGGGTGAAGCTTTCTTT CSVSTGEGEAFF
TRBJ1-2 few NA TRBV3-1 TGTGCCAGCAGCCCCCTTCAGGGAGTCTATGGCTACACCTTC CASSPLQGVYGYTF
TRBJ1-2 NA NA TRBV19 TGTGCCAGTAGTATAACGGGGGATGGCTACACCTTC CASSITGDGYTF
TRBJ2-7 NA NA TRBV27 TGTGTCAGCAGTTTAACCCAGTCCTACGAGCAGTACTTC CVSSLTQSYEQYF
TRBJ2-5 many TRBD2 TRBV20-1 TGCAGTGCTAGAGATTTCCGGGAGGGAGAGACCCAGTACTTC CSARDFREGETQYF
TRBJ1-5 few NA TRBV19 TGTGCCAGTAGTGAGTGGACCGCCAGCAATCAGCCCCAGCATTTT CASSEWTASNQPQHF
TRBJ1-5 NA NA TRBV2 TGTGCCAGCACCTTGACAGGCCCTAGCAATCAGCCCCAGCATTTT CASTLTGPSNQPQHF
TRBJ1-1 many TRBD1 TRBV9 TGTGCCAGCAGCGCCAGGGGGGGAGGGACTGAAGCTTTCTTT CASSARGGGTEAFF
TRBJ1-5 many NA TRBV6-5 TGTGCCAGCAGTTCCCAGGGTATCAATCAGCCCCAGCATTTT CASSSQGINQPQHF
TRBJ1-2 many NA TRBV11-2 TGTGCCAGCAGCTTAGATTACGGGGGGACGAACTATGGCTACACCTTC CASSLDYGGTNYGYTF
TRBJ1-1 many NA TRBV30 TGTGCCTGGAACCGGGACTATTACACTGAAGCTTTCTTT CAWNRDYYTEAFF
TRBJ1-5 many NA TRBV12-3/TRBV12-4 TGTGCCAGCAGTTTCCGGGGTCCGAGTCAGCCCCAGCATTTT CASSFRGPSQPQHF
TRBJ1-1 many TRBD1 TRBV15 TGTGCCACCAGCAGCCCACAGGGGATGAGTAACACTGAAGCTTTCTTT CATSSPQGMSNTEAFF